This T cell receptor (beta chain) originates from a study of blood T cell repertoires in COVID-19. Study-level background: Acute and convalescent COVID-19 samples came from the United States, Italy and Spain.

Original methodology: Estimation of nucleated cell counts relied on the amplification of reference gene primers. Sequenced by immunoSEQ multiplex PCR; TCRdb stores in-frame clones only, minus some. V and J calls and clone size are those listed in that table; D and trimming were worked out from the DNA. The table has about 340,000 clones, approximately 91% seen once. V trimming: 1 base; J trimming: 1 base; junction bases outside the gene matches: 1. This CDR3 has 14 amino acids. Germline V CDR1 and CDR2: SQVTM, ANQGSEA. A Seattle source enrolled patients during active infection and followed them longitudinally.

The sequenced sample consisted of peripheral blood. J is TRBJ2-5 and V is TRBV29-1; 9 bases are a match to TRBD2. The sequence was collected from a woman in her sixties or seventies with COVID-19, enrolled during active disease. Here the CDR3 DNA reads TGCAGCGTTGAAGGACTAGCGGTCCAAGAGACCCAGTACTTC. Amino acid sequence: CSVEGLAVQETQYF.